Shown below are 5 T cell receptor beta chains from a single sample sequenced in a study of blood T cell repertoires in COVID-19. Libraries were prepared by immunoSEQ multiplex PCR; TCRdb keeps only in-frame clonotypes and omits some of them. The profile shows 540,000 or so clones, approximately 91% of them singletons. The sample taken for sequencing was peripheral blood. Receptor source: a woman aged 50 to 60 with COVID-19, enrolled during active disease.

The chain employs TRBV11-2 and TRBJ1-4; D gene uncertain. Trimming left V 6 bases short and J 7 bases short, with 6 bases between. The CDR3 is 11 amino acids. CDR1 is SGHAT and CDR2 is FQNNGV in the germline V gene. CDR3: CASSELEKLFF. In nucleotides, the CDR3 is TGTGCCAGCAGTGAACTTGAAAAACTGTTTTTT. Drawing the rest from reference TRBV11-2 and TRBJ1-4, the complete variable domain is EAGVAQSPRYKIIEKRQSVAFWCNPISGHATLYWYQQILGQGPKLLIQFQNNGVVDDSQLPKDRFSAERLKGVDSTLKIQPAKLEDSAVYLCASSELEKLFFGSGTQLSVL.

This chain uses TRBV28 with TRBJ1-3, with no clear D. Germline-derived CDR1 and CDR2 are MDHEN and SYDVKM. The CDR3 contains 17 residues. Trimming stripped 4 bases from V and 0 bases from J, with 16 bases between. The CDR3 DNA reads as TGTGCCAGCAGTTCCCCTACCCGCTTTTTCTCTGGAAACACCATATATTTT. Protein product: CASSSPTRFFSGNTIYF.

The count of this clone is one. The chain joins TRBV2 to TRBJ2-3, with a possible D match to TRBD2 (5 bases). CDR1 is SNHLY and CDR2 is FYNNEI in the germline V gene. This CDR3 has 12 amino acids. Trimming cost V 5 bases and J 7 bases, with 10 bases left between them. CDR3 loop: CASSLTSHTQYF. In DNA, the CDR3 is TGTGCCAGCAGTCTAACTAGTCATACGCAGTATTTT. The whole variable domain, filled in from reference TRBV2 and TRBJ2-3, reads EPEVTQTPSHQVTQMGQEVILRCVPISNHLYFYWYRQILGQKVEFLVSFYNNEISEKSEIFDDQFSVERPDGSNFTLKIRSTKLEDSAMYFCASSLTSHTQYFGPGTRLTVL.

The J gene is TRBJ2-7, the V gene TRBV20-1, with D perhaps matching TRBD2 (8 bases). With 3 bases removed from V and 0 bases from J, the gap between germline ends came to 21 bases. This CDR3 comprises 17 residues. Germline V gives CDR1 DFQATT, CDR2 SNEGSKA (reference sequence). The CDR3 bases are TGCAGTGCTAGTCAGCCGGGACTAGGGGACAGCTCCTACGAGCAGTACTTC. This codes for CSASQPGLGDSSYEQYF.

This clone was seen once. The CDR3 DNA reads TGTGCCAGCAGGAGATCCAATGAAAAACTGTTTTTT. Its translation is CASRRSNEKLFF. V usage is TRBV12-3 or TRBV12-4 and J usage is TRBJ1-4; D not certain. V was trimmed by 6 bases and J by 5 bases, leaving 7 bases between them. The CDR3 loop spans 12 amino acids.